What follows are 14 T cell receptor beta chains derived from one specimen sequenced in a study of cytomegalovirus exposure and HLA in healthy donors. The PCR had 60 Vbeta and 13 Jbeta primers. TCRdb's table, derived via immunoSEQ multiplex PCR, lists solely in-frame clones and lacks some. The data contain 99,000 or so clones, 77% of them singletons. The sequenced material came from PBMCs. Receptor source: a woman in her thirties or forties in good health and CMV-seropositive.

CDR3 DNA sequence: TGCGCCAGCAGCTTAGAGCTGAGCTCCTACAATGAGCAGTTCTTC. It is translated as CASSLELSSYNEQFF. This sequence joins TRBV5-1 and TRBJ2-1; no definite D call. CDR1 and CDR2 from the germline V gene are SGHRS and YFSETQ. The CDR3 runs to 15 residues. Trimming removed 2 bases at V and 0 bases at J, with 9 bases between.

The CDR3 DNA sequence: TGTGCCAGCAGTACTTTTAGGGAGTTAACAAACACTGAAGCTTTCTTT. Its translation: CASSTFRELTNTEAFF. This chain connects TRBV6-6 to TRBJ1-1; the D is unclear. V was cut by 5 bases and J by 2 bases, with 18 bases left in between. The CDR3 sequence is 16 residues long. CDR1 is MNHNY and CDR2 is SVGAGI in the germline V gene (reference sequence).

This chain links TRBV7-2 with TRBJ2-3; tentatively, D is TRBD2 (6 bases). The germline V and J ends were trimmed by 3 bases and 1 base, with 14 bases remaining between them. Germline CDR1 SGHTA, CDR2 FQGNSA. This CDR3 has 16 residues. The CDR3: CASSFRGSYRTDTQYF. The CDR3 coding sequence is TGTGCCAGCAGCTTCCGGGGGAGCTACCGCACAGATACGCAGTATTTT.

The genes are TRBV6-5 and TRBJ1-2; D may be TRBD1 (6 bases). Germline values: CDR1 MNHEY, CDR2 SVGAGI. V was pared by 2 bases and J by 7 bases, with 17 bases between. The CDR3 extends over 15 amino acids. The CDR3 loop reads CASSYGGVNRGGYTF. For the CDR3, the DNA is TGTGCCAGCAGTTACGGGGGCGTGAATAGAGGTGGCTACACCTTC.

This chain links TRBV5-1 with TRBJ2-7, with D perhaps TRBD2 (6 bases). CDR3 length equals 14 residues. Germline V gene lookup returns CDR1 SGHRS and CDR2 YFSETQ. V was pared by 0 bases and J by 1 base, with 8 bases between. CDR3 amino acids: CASSLGGGSYEQYF. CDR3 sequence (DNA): TGCGCCAGCAGCTTGGGAGGAGGGTCCTACGAGCAGTACTTC.

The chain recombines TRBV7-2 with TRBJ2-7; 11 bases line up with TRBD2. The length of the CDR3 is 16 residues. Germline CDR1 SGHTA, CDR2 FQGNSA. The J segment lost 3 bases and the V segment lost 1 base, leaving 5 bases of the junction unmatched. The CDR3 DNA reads TGTGCCAGCAGCTTAGTGGGACTAGCGGAATACTACGAGCAGTACTTC. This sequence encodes CASSLVGLAEYYEQYF.

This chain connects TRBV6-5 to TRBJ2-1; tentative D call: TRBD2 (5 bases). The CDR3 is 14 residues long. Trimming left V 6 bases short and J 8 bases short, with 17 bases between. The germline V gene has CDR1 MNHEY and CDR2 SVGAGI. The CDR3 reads CASSQVASFYEQFF. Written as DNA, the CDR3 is TGTGCCAGCAGCCAGGTAGCTAGCTTCTATGAGCAGTTCTTC.

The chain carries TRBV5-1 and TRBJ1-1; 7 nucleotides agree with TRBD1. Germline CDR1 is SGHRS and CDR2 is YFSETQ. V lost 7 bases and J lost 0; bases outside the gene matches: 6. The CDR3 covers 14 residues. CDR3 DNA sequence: TGCGCCAGCCGGGACAGCAGCATGAACACTGAAGCTTTCTTT. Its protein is CASRDSSMNTEAFF.

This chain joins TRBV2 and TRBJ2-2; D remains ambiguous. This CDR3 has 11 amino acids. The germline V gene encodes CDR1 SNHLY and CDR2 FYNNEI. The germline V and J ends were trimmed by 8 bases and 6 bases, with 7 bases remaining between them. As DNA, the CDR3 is TGTGCCAGCCTCCTGTCCGGGGAGCTGTTTTTT. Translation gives CASLLSGELFF.

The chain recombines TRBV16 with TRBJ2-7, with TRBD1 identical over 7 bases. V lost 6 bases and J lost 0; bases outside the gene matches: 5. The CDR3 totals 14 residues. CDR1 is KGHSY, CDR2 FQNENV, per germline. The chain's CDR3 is CASSLRQGSYEQYF. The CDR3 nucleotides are TGTGCCAGCAGTTTAAGACAGGGCTCCTACGAGCAGTACTTC.

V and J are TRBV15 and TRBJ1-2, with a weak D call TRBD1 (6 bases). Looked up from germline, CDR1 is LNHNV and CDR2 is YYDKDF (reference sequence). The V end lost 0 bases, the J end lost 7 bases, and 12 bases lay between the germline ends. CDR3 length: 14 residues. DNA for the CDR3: TGTGCCACCAGCAGAGATCCCCGGGGGGCTGGCTACACCTTC. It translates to CATSRDPRGAGYTF.

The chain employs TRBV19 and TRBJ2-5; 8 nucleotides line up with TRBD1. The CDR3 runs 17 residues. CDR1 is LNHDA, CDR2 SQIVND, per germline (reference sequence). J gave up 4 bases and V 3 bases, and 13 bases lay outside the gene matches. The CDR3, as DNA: TGTGCCAGTAGTATCCCGGGACAGGCTACTTTTCCAGAGACCCAGTACTTC. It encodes CASSIPGQATFPETQYF.

This CDR3 is CASSESSYTVQSKEYF. In DNA, the CDR3 is TGTGCCAGCAGTGAATCTTCCTATACGGTACAGAGTAAGGAGTACTTC. The chain carries TRBV2 and TRBJ2-7; D is unclear. The germline V gene has CDR1 SNHLY and CDR2 FYNNEI. Trimming cost V 2 bases and J 11 bases, with 25 bases left between them. The CDR3 runs 16 residues.

The chain's CDR3 is CASSTGTEAEKLFF. CDR3 bases: TGTGCCAGCAGCACCGGGACAGAGGCTGAAAAACTGTTTTTT. The chain recombines TRBV5-4 with TRBJ1-4; 7 bases line up with TRBD1. The CDR3 totals 14 residues. Germline trimming cut 4 bases from V and 7 bases from J; bases unmatched to any gene: 7. From germline, CDR1 is SGHNT and CDR2 YYREEE (reference sequence).